This record looks at one TCR beta chain sequence and its context. The data originate from a study of blood T cell repertoires in COVID-19. Background on the study: Samples representing acute and convalescent COVID-19 were sourced from the United States, Italy and Spain. In each case, the material was cDNA or gDNA derived from T cells, B-cell-depleted T cells, or PBMCs.

Participants spanned ages roughly 18 to 90 years and resided in 24 US areas. Resolution of symptoms, clearance, or two negative PCRs was present in recovered Cohort 3 donors. The protocol was immunoSEQ multiplex PCR, while the TCRdb copy is restricted to in-frame clones and leaves out a portion. The data show about 270,000 clones, more than 80% seen once. Germline CDR1 reads SGHNT; CDR2 reads YENEEA. Trimming removed 5 bases at V and 4 bases at J, with 14 bases between. The CDR3 is 14 amino acids. This clonotype originated in a woman aged 18 to 35 who had recovered from COVID-19. The chain couples TRBV11-3 to TRBJ2-5, with D possibly matching TRBD2 (6 bases). Sequenced input: PBMCs or T cells enriched from blood (not recorded which). For the CDR3, the DNA is TGTGCCAGCAGCCCCGGGAGCGCTGCAGAGACCCAGTACTTC. Protein product: CASSPGSAAETQYF.